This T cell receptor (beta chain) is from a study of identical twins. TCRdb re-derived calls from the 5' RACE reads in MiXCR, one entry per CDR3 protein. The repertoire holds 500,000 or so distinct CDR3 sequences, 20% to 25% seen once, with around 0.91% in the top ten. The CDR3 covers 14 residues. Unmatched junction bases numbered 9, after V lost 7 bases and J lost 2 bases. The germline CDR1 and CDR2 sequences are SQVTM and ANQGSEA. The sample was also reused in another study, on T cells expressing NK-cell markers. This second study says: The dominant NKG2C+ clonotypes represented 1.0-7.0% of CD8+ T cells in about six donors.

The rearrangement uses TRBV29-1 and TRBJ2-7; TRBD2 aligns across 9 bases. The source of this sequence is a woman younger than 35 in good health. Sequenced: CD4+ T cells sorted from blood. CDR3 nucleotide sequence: TGCAGCGCCGTTGTAGCGGGGGAGGCCTACGAGCAGTACTTC. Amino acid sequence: CSAVVAGEAYEQYF.